This T cell receptor beta chain was captured in a study of T cell responses to AZD1222 COVID-19 vaccine. Study results and caveats: Only a handful of AZD1222 recipients were seropositive at baseline. White British people made up most donors, females outnumbered males, and clonal diversity was possibly underestimated.

CDR1 and CDR2 (germline): LGHDT, YNNKEL (reference sequence). J was trimmed by 0 bases and V by 0 bases; bases with no gene match: 5. There are 16 residues in the CDR3. Clones were sequenced by immunoSEQ multiplex PCR, and TCRdb holds only the in-frame ones, with some missing. The table lists approximately 160,000 clones, around 88% of them singletons. A note on this clone: The antigen is undetermined.

The receptor comes from an adult in good health. This rearrangement joins TRBV3-1 (or the pseudogene TRBV3-2) to TRBJ2-7; 7 bases fit TRBD2. The material was peripheral blood, obtained on day 0 of MenACWY control vaccination. The CDR3 DNA is TGTGCCAGCAGCCAAGATCTGGCTAGCGGCTCCTACGAGCAGTACTTC. Translating it yields CASSQDLASGSYEQYF.